These 2 T cell receptor beta chains were all obtained from the same sample, sequenced in a study of blood T cell repertoires in COVID-19. The repertoire was sequenced with immunoSEQ multiplex PCR; TCRdb's copy has only in-frame clones and lacks some. The sample contains fewer than 350,000 clones, roughly 88% of which appear only once. Sequencing input: peripheral blood. These receptors were obtained from a man aged 18 to 30 with active or convalescent COVID-19.

This chain uses TRBV18 with TRBJ2-1, with 15 bases fitting TRBD2. V lost 6 bases to trimming and J lost 7 bases; unmatched junction nucleotides: 7. CDR1 and CDR2 (germline): KGHSH, LQKENI. The CDR3 has 16 residues. As DNA, the CDR3 is TGTGCCAGCTCCCCAGGACTAGCGGGGGGGCAGAATGAGCAGTTCTTC. This encodes CASSPGLAGGQNEQFF.

The chain links TRBV11-2 to TRBJ1-1; D is ambiguous. The V gene's germline CDR1 is SGHAT and CDR2 FQNNGV. The CDR3 has 15 residues. Between the trimmed V and J ends, which lost 5 bases and 1 base, there was a span of 14 bases. The CDR3 DNA follows: TGTGCCAGCAGCCTGAGACTTCCAGAGAACACTGAAGCTTTCTTT. Translation: CASSLRLPENTEAFF.